This T cell receptor beta chain stems from a study of human T cells and chemical hapten exposure. Turning to the study itself: In the sensitization step, 2% DPC was placed on approximately 2 cm by approximately 2 cm of upper inner arm skin.

This sample's time point: patch test 2, 6 weeks after DPC sensitization. The treatment was: therapeutic diphenylcyclopropenone sensitization with weekly scalp DPC. TCRdb re-called the RACE reads with MiXCR, one entry per CDR3 protein. The sample carries tens of thousands of distinct CDR3 sequences, more than 9% recorded once. The ends were cut back, 0 bases at V and 2 bases at J, with 7 bases in the middle. The CDR3 length is 14 residues. Germline CDR1 is MGHRA and CDR2 is YSYEKL. Sequencing used whole blood, obtained in connection with sensitization to the hapten diphenylcyclopropenone (DPC). This TCR was sampled from a woman in her forties or fifties with alopecia areata. Some clones in this sample may be carry-over from other donors' samples. The genes are TRBV4-1 and TRBJ1-2; no clear D gene. Here the CDR3 DNA reads TGCGCCAGCAGCCAAGAACAACGGAACTATGGCTACACCTTC. It is translated as CASSQEQRNYGYTF.